The 3 T cell receptor beta chains below were found in one sample sequenced in a study of beta chain features in type 1 diabetes. Of the isolated RNA, all was reverse transcribed, and so the sequenced material was expressed TCRB transcripts. The data were produced by immunoSEQ multiplex PCR, yet TCRdb's version contains in-frame clones alone and is incomplete. The table records fewer than 400,000 clones, over 7% of them present only once. Overall study results and limits: All four CD4+ subsets from Type 1 diabetes patients carried moderately but significantly shorter TCRB CDR3s.

No antigens are known for them. Sequencing was done on a sample of central memory CD4+ T cells from blood. The receptors shown here come from a young man with type 1 diabetes.

The J gene is TRBJ2-1, the V gene TRBV11-2, with TRBD2 matching 10 bases. CDR1 SGHAT and CDR2 FQNNGV come from the germline V gene. The CDR3 consists of 14 residues. V lost 2 bases, J lost 9 bases, and 4 bases stayed unmatched. The CDR3 spells CASSLSGTSVEQFF. The DNA of the CDR3 is TGTGCCAGCAGCTTATCCGGGACTAGCGTTGAGCAGTTCTTC.

CDR3 loop: CASSDLAGRTEAFF. The CDR3, as DNA: TGTGCCAGCAGCGACCTTGCAGGGCGGACTGAAGCTTTCTTT. The genes are TRBV9 and TRBJ1-1, with TRBD1 as a possible D gene (5 bases). Germline V gives CDR1 SGDLS, CDR2 YYNGEE. V gave up 3 bases and J gave up 5 bases, with 14 bases separating them. This CDR3 spans 14 amino acids.

The chain is built from TRBV7-2 and TRBJ2-5, with D unclear. Germline V lookup: CDR1 SGHTA, CDR2 FQGNSA. The length of the CDR3 is 14 residues. Trimming removed 5 bases from V and 1 base from J, with 11 bases in between. The CDR3 here is CASSHDISQETQYF. The CDR3 DNA reads as TGTGCCAGCAGCCACGACATTTCCCAAGAGACCCAGTACTTC.